In this sample, the clone carrying this T cell receptor beta chain turned up a few times. As handled by the study authors: Estimates of nucleated cell counts were drawn from the amplification of reference gene primers. Generated by immunoSEQ multiplex PCR, the TCRdb table keeps only in-frame clones and is missing some. V and J calls and clone size are given by that table; D and trimming were obtained from the DNA. This sample has just over 650,000 clones, with approximately 90% found just once. The source of the sample is a study of blood T cell repertoires in COVID-19. Study context: Some COVID-19 samples were acute and others convalescent; all came from the United States, Italy and Spain. T cells, B-cell-depleted T cells, or PBMCs provided the cDNA or gDNA that served as material.

The CDR3 runs to 16 residues. Germline CDR1 and CDR2: SNHLY and FYNNEI. V shed 8 bases and J 5 bases; nucleotides not matched to a gene: 8. Specimen: peripheral blood. The gene calls are TRBV2 and TRBJ2-3; TRBD2 matches at 15 bases. The source of this sequence is a woman aged 18-29 years with acute or convalescent COVID-19. The DNA for the CDR3 is TGTGCCAGCCCTGACGCGGGACTAGCGGGGGGAGATACGCAGTATTTT. Protein product: CASPDAGLAGGDTQYF.